This T cell receptor beta chain was documented in a study of blood T cells in healthy people across ages. The study drew donors from healthy Caucasian individuals in Russia aged about 6 to 95. Next came a second PCR, run for about 7 to 12 cycles, which used a sample-barcoded 5' primer along with a J-beta primer mix. TCRdb used MiXCR to reprocess the 5' RACE reads, holding one entry per CDR3 protein. The table lists hundreds of thousands of distinct CDR3 sequences, 58% of them singletons. CDR3 length: 14 residues. With 7 bases removed from V and 4 bases from J, the gap between germline ends came to 19 bases. Germline V gene data show CDR1 as DFQATT and CDR2 as SNEGSKA (reference sequence).

J is TRBJ2-5 and V is TRBV20-1; D may match TRBD1 or TRBD2 (5 bases each). Specimen: blood. The clonotype was recovered from a young man in good health. The CDR3 DNA is TGCAGTGTTCAGCAACGGGGCACGGGAGAGACCCAGTACTTC. It yields the protein CSVQQRGTGETQYF.